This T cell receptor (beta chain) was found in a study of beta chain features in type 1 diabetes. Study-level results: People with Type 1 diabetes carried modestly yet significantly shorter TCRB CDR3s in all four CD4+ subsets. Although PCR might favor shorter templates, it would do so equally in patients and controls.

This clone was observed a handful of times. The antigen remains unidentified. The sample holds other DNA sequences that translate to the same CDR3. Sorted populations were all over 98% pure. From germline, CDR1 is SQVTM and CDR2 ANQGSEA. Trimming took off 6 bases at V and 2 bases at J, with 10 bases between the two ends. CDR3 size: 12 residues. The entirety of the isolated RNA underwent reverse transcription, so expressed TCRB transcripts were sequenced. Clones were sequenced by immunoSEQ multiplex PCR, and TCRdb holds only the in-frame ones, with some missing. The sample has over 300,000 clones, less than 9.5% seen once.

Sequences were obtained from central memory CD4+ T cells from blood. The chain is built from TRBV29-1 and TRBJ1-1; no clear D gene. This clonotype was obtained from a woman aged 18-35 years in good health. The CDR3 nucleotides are TGCAGCGTGAGGCAGACAAACACTGAAGCTTTCTTT. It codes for CSVRQTNTEAFF.